Below are 13 T cell receptor beta chains sequenced from a single sample in a study of identical twins. TCRdb analysed the 5' RACE reads with MiXCR anew, one entry per CDR3 protein. Here the sample spans 350,000 or so distinct CDR3 sequences, roughly 9% being singletons. The sample taken for sequencing was naive T cells sorted from blood. These receptors all stem from a woman in her forties or fifties in good health.

This clonotype came up many times. The chain is built from TRBV27 and TRBJ2-7; tentatively, D is TRBD1 (6 bases). This CDR3 contains 14 residues. The germline CDR1 and CDR2 sequences are MNHEY and SMNVEV (reference sequence). Trimming removed 8 bases from V and 4 bases from J, with 18 bases in between. The CDR3 sequence is CASGGLDGTYEQYF. In nucleotides, the CDR3 is TGTGCCAGCGGGGGCCTAGACGGAACATACGAGCAGTACTTC.

The chain carries TRBV5-1 and TRBJ1-6; 11 bases match TRBD1. The V gene end was trimmed by 5 bases and the J gene end by 8 bases; junction bases not matched to a gene: 0. The CDR3 has 13 residues. CDR1 SGHRS and CDR2 YFSETQ come from the germline V gene. The CDR3 region has the DNA TGCGCCAGCAGGGGACAGGGGGATTCACCCCTCCACTTT. This encodes CASRGQGDSPLHF.

This sequence joins TRBV20-1 and TRBJ1-6; D not resolved. Germline lookup yields CDR1 DFQATT and CDR2 SNEGSKA (reference sequence). The CDR3 sequence is 14 residues long. The V end lost 1 base, the J end lost 5 bases, and 9 bases lay between the germline ends. Here the CDR3 DNA reads TGCAGTGCTAGAGCACTAGGGAATAATTCACCCCTCCACTTT. Translating it yields CSARALGNNSPLHF.

This clonotype was counted ten times or more. The V gene is TRBV12-3 or TRBV12-4, the J gene TRBJ1-1, with a possible D match to TRBD1 (5 bases). There are 15 residues in the CDR3. The V end lost 2 bases, the J end lost 10 bases, and 20 bases lay between the germline ends. The CDR3 nucleotides are TGTGCCAGCAGTTTAAGAGCGGGGGGGTCCGCCCGAGCTTTCTTT. This sequence encodes CASSLRAGGSARAFF.

Many counts were recorded for this clonotype. The chain has TRBV12-3 or TRBV12-4 and TRBJ1-4; perhaps TRBD1 as D (6 bases). Trimming left V 4 bases short and J 8 bases short, with 11 bases between. CDR3 length: 13 residues. This CDR3 reads CASSYGTFEKLFF. DNA for the CDR3: TGTGCCAGCAGTTATGGGACATTCGAAAAACTGTTTTTT.

This clonotype was detected a few times. The chain carries TRBV6-2 or TRBV6-3 and TRBJ1-1; D unresolved. Looked up from germline, CDR1 is MNHEY and CDR2 is SVGEGT. The CDR3 runs 12 residues. Trimming pared 6 bases from V and 8 bases from J, leaving 13 bases between. CDR3 in DNA: TGTGCCAGCAGCCATCCGGGAACCGAAGCTTTCTTT. Protein sequence: CASSHPGTEAFF.

The chain employs TRBV5-4 and TRBJ2-7; 11 bases fit TRBD2. The CDR3 is made up of 15 amino acids. Germline V gene lookup returns CDR1 SGHNT and CDR2 YYREEE (reference sequence). The V segment lost 2 bases and the J segment 6 bases; nucleotides outside the gene matches: 7. CDR3 coding DNA: TGTGCCAGCAGCTTATATCTAGCGGGAGGATCCGAGCAGTACTTC. Protein sequence: CASSLYLAGGSEQYF.

This clonotype came up a few times. The chain links TRBV15 to TRBJ1-6; the D is unclear. The CDR3 spans 12 residues. The germline CDR1 and CDR2 sequences are LNHNV and YYDKDF (reference sequence). Trimming stripped 0 bases from V and 16 bases from J, with 10 bases between. The CDR3 region has the DNA TGTGCCACCAGCAGAGATCTTGAAGGGCTCCACTTT. This translates into CATSRDLEGLHF.

This clonotype has just a few counts. The chain carries TRBV28 and TRBJ1-5, with D unclear. The CDR3 totals 12 residues. Germline-derived CDR1 and CDR2 are MDHEN and SYDVKM. Trimming removed 5 bases at V and 5 bases at J, with 7 bases between. In DNA, the CDR3 is TGTGCCAGCAGTCTTACAGATCAGCCCCAGCATTTT. Its translation is CASSLTDQPQHF.

This clonotype was recorded at least ten times. CDR3 protein: CASSYGAAGGIYEQYF. The CDR3 nucleotides read TGTGCCAGCAGTTACGGGGCCGCGGGGGGGATCTACGAGCAGTACTTC. V and J are TRBV6-5 and TRBJ2-7, with 9 positions matching TRBD2. There are 16 residues in the CDR3. V lost 2 bases and J lost 3; bases outside the gene matches: 8. Germline CDR1 MNHEY, CDR2 SVGAGI.

The V call is TRBV2, the J call TRBJ2-6; D is unresolved. The V and J ends lost 10 bases and 0 bases respectively, with 16 bases between them. Germline values: CDR1 SNHLY, CDR2 FYNNEI. The CDR3 sequence is 16 residues long. CDR3 region: CATIHQDNSGANVLTF. As DNA, the CDR3 is TGTGCCACCATCCACCAGGATAACTCTGGGGCCAACGTCCTGACTTTC.

This clonotype was seen repeatedly, ten times or more. The chain links TRBV12-3 or TRBV12-4 to TRBJ2-1; 12 bases map to TRBD2. The CDR3 is made up of 15 amino acids. V trimming: 6 bases; J trimming: 7 bases; junction bases outside the gene matches: 7. The CDR3 DNA reads TGTGCCAGCAGCCCCGGACTAGCGGGAAGAAATGAGCAGTTCTTC. This sequence encodes CASSPGLAGRNEQFF.

This clonotype was detected only a few times. The chain couples TRBV4-1 to TRBJ2-1; tentative D call: TRBD2 (5 bases). Germline V gene lookup returns CDR1 MGHRA and CDR2 YSYEKL. With 4 bases removed from V and 4 bases from J, the gap between germline ends came to 17 bases. The CDR3 has 16 amino acids. The CDR3 DNA reads TGCGCCAGCAGCCCTAGGCGGGCTGGGATATACAATGAGCAGTTCTTC. Its translation is CASSPRRAGIYNEQFF.